Included here is one T cell receptor (beta chain) sequence, with context. This clonotype was counted a single time. Its antigen target is currently unknown. Per-nucleotide qualities are absent, and no much larger clonotype sits a single base away. Evidence from a single read is weak. A distance of 9 bases separates the germline ends of V and J, which lose 8 bases and 1 base respectively. The CDR3 sequence holds 12 residues, the cysteine and phenylalanine included. Only the CDR3 DNA is retained, 36 bases long and in frame from the first base. The data stem from a study of CD4 and CD8 cells across lung adenocarcinoma regions (dated by TCRdb to 2017 to 2018). Study-wide context: The study compared tumor centers with tumor margins to examine intratumor heterogeneity of the T cell receptor repertoire.

The library came from PCR. The reads were generated on a HiSeq X Ten. TCRdb reprocessed the public reads (quality trimming at Q25 with fastp, clone calling with MiXCR) and kept in-frame beta chains. Rows are unified per CDR3 protein, each entry keeping the most common DNA and genes. The sample records roughly 16,000 distinct CDR3 sequences, roughly 51% of which are singletons. 30% to 35% of the sample comes from the top ten. Donors were patients with localized lung adenocarcinoma, a subtype of non-small cell lung cancer. Samples were obtained from the centers of localized lung adenocarcinomas. For TCR repertoire analysis, CD8+ T cells taken from tumor tissue were profiled apart from CD4+ T cells.

The chain is assembled from TRBV12-3 or TRBV12-4 and TRBJ2-7; the D region possibly corresponds to TRBD1 (6 bases align). This receptor was identified in a female donor with lung adenocarcinoma. The CD4 and CD8 labels of this study may be unreliable. The sample was CD8+ T cells from the center of a lung tumor. Taken with the paper, the label for cell subset or site translates to: tumor center region. The sequenced DNA is TGTGCCAGCGGACAGTCTTCCTACGAGCAGTACTTC. It translates as CASGQSSYEQYF.